Below, 31 T cell receptor beta chains from the same sample are listed, as sequenced in a study of cytomegalovirus exposure and HLA in healthy donors. PCR used 60 Vbeta primers and 13 Jbeta primers. Libraries were prepared by immunoSEQ multiplex PCR; TCRdb keeps only in-frame clonotypes and omits some of them. The sample holds 60,000 to 75,000 clones, 72% seen once. Sample: PBMCs. These receptors originate from a woman aged 40 to 50 in good health and CMV-seropositive.

V usage is TRBV5-6 and J usage is TRBJ1-1, with D possibly TRBD1 on 5 matching bases. Trimming took 5 bases from V and 0 from J, leaving 17 bases between them. This CDR3 region has 16 residues. Germline loops: CDR1 SGHDT, CDR2 YYEEEE. The DNA for the CDR3 is TGTGCCAGCAGACGACGGAGGGGCTTGATGAACACTGAAGCTTTCTTT. It translates to CASRRRRGLMNTEAFF. Using reference TRBV5-6 and TRBJ1-1 for the parts outside the CDR3, the full variable domain is DAGVTQSPTHLIKTRGQQVTLRCSPKSGHDTVSWYQQALGQGPQFIFQYYEEEERQRGNFPDRFSGHQFPNYSSELNVNALLLGDSALYLCASRRRRGLMNTEAFFGQGTRLTVV.

J is TRBJ1-5 and V is TRBV6-6, with D perhaps matching TRBD1 (5 bases). The CDR3 is 15 residues long. In germline, CDR1 is MNHNY, CDR2 SVGAGI (reference sequence). Trimming took 3 bases from V and 6 from J, leaving 15 bases between them. The CDR3 reads CASSYGRGDGQPQHF. The CDR3 DNA reads as TGTGCCAGCAGTTATGGGCGGGGGGACGGTCAGCCCCAGCATTTT.

This chain joins TRBV11-2 and TRBJ2-3; no clear D. Germline assignment: CDR1 SGHAT and CDR2 FQNNGV. The CDR3 consists of 16 residues. V was shortened by 2 bases and J by 0 bases, with 12 bases between the two germline ends. The CDR3 protein is CASSLRSALSTDTQYF. CDR3 DNA sequence: TGTGCCAGCAGCTTACGTTCCGCGCTTAGCACAGATACGCAGTATTTT.

The gene calls are TRBV14 and TRBJ1-6; no reliable D call. Trimming stripped 2 bases from V and 4 bases from J, with 12 bases between. The CDR3 totals 16 residues. Germline V gives CDR1 SGHDN, CDR2 FVKESK. The CDR3 spells CASSQSLWPYNSPLHF. In DNA, the CDR3 is TGTGCCAGCAGCCAATCCCTGTGGCCATATAATTCACCCCTCCACTTT. The whole variable domain, remainder taken from reference TRBV14 and TRBJ1-6, is EAGVTQFPSHSVIEKGQTVTLRCDPISGHDNLYWYRRVMGKEIKFLLHFVKESKQDESGMPNNRFLAERTGGTYSTLKVQPAELEDSGVYFCASSQSLWPYNSPLHFGNGTRLTVT.

The rearrangement uses TRBV5-1 and TRBJ1-4; 8 bases agree with TRBD1. V shed 1 base and J 2 bases; nucleotides not matched to a gene: 4. Germline loops: CDR1 SGHRS, CDR2 YFSETQ. There are 16 residues in the CDR3. The CDR3 DNA is TGCGCCAGCAGCTTGTCCACAGGGGGGACTAATGAAAAACTGTTTTTT. Translating gives CASSLSTGGTNEKLFF.

Points on this clone: Germline and junction disagree at one end, which may indicate a read error. The chain is built from TRBV18 and TRBJ1-1; D may be TRBD1 (6 bases). Germline V gene sequence: CDR1 KGHSH, CDR2 LQKENI. CDR3 length: 14 residues. The DNA for the CDR3 is TGTGCCAGCTCACCTTCCGGCAGGGGAAGTAAGGCGCCTTTT. Its translation is CASSPSGRGSKAPF. The whole variable domain, filled in from reference TRBV18 and TRBJ1-1, reads NAGVMQNPRHLVRRRGQEARLRCSPMKGHSHVYWYRQLPEEGLKFMVYLQKENIIDESGMPKERFSAEFPKEGPSILRIQQVVRGDSAAYFCASSPSGRGSKAPFGQGTRLTVV.

This clone has a single count. Different DNA sequences within this sample yield the same CDR3. The chain combines TRBV7-9 with TRBJ1-2, with D possibly being TRBD1 (6 bases). Trimming pared 10 bases from V and 8 bases from J, leaving 20 bases between. This CDR3 comprises 13 residues. Per germline, CDR1 SEHNR and CDR2 FQNEAQ (reference sequence). CDR3 loop: CAIASTGRGGYTF. The CDR3 bases are TGTGCCATCGCCTCGACAGGTCGAGGGGGCTACACCTTC. Using reference TRBV7-9 and TRBJ1-2 for the parts outside the CDR3, the full variable domain is DTGVSQNPRHKITKRGQNVTFRCDPISEHNRLYWYRQTLGQGPEFLTYFQNEAQLEKSRLLSDRFSAERPKGSFSTLEIQRTEQGDSAMYLCAIASTGRGGYTFGSGTRLTVV.

This chain uses TRBV18 with TRBJ1-1; 9 bases match TRBD1. In germline, CDR1 is KGHSH, CDR2 LQKENI. The V segment lost 3 bases and the J segment 3 bases; nucleotides outside the gene matches: 5. The CDR3 runs to 15 residues. The CDR3 sequence: CASSPTGGWDTEAFF. CDR3 nucleotides: TGTGCCAGCTCACCCACAGGGGGCTGGGACACTGAAGCTTTCTTT.

This rearrangement joins TRBV7-9 to TRBJ1-4, with TRBD1 identical over 8 bases. Germline CDR1 is SEHNR and CDR2 is FQNEAQ (reference sequence). The CDR3 runs to 14 residues. After removal of 5 bases from V and 7 bases from J, the junction contained 6 bases not matched to a gene. The CDR3 DNA reads as TGTGCCAGCAGCCACGGACAGGGAGGTGAAAAACTGTTTTTT. This gives the protein CASSHGQGGEKLFF.

The rearrangement uses TRBV30 and TRBJ1-3; D gene ambiguous. The V gene's germline CDR1 is GTSNPN and CDR2 SVGIG (reference sequence). This CDR3 has 14 amino acids. V was cut by 1 base and J by 0 bases, with 7 bases left in between. CDR3: CAWSGTFSGNTIYF. In DNA form, the CDR3 reads TGTGCCTGGAGTGGTACATTCTCTGGAAACACCATATATTTT.

This chain connects TRBV7-2 to TRBJ2-3; 8 nucleotides agree with TRBD2. Germline V gene data show CDR1 as SGHTA and CDR2 as FQGNSA. Trimming removed 8 bases from V and 1 base from J; junction bases left unmatched: 8. CDR3 size: 15 residues. The CDR3 protein is CASVAISGGTDTQYF. In DNA, the CDR3 is TGTGCCAGCGTCGCGATTAGCGGGGGCACAGATACGCAGTATTTT.

The chain carries TRBV15 and TRBJ2-7; a weak D match, TRBD1 (5 bases). The CDR3 runs 14 residues. CDR1 LNHNV and CDR2 YYDKDF come from the germline V gene (reference sequence). V was trimmed by 9 bases and J by 3 bases, leaving 18 bases between them. The CDR3 DNA is TGTGCCACGCAGCCCAGCAGGGATGTCTACGAGCAGTACTTC. Protein: CATQPSRDVYEQYF. Based on the CDR3 plus reference TRBV15 and TRBJ2-7, the full variable domain is DAMVIQNPRYQVTQFGKPVTLSCSQTLNHNVMYWYQQKSSQAPKLLFHYYDKDFNNEADTPDNFQSRRPNTSFCFLDIRSPGLGDTAMYLCATQPSRDVYEQYFGPGTRLTVT.

In the case of this clone: The germline gene is not matched at one end of the junction; a read error may be the cause. V is TRBV5-4 and J is TRBJ1-2, with 11 bases fitting TRBD1. Germline values: CDR1 SGHNT, CDR2 YYREEE (reference sequence). The length of the CDR3 is 17 residues. The CDR3 DNA follows: TGTGCCAGCACCTTGGGGGGGACAGGGGGGTACGGCTATGGCTACACCTTC. Translation gives CASTLGGTGGYGYGYTF. Based on the CDR3 plus reference TRBV5-4 and TRBJ1-2, the full variable domain is ETGVTQSPTHLIKTRGQQVTLRCSSQSGHNTVSWYQQALGQGPQFIFQYYREEENGRGNFPPRFSGLQFPNYSSELNVNALELDDSALYLCASTLGGTGGYGYGYTFGSGTRLTVV.

This clone was detected only once. This sequence joins TRBV19 and TRBJ1-3; D is ambiguous. Germline V lookup: CDR1 LNHDA, CDR2 SQIVND (reference sequence). This CDR3 is built from 12 residues. The V gene lost 8 bases and the J gene lost 4 bases, with 9 bases spanning the gap. The CDR3 protein is CASSSTGNTIYF. CDR3 DNA sequence: TGTGCCAGTTCGTCGACAGGAAACACCATATATTTT.

V is TRBV7-6 and J is TRBJ2-2; weak D call: TRBD1 (5 bases). The CDR3 runs to 16 residues. V lost 2 bases, J lost 6 bases, and 16 bases lay in between. Germline assignment: CDR1 SGHVS and CDR2 FNYEAQ. DNA for the CDR3: TGTGCCAGCAGCTTATGGGAAAGGGGTGGTCCCGGGGAGCTGTTTTTT. It is translated as CASSLWERGGPGELFF. The full variable domain, its missing parts supplied by reference TRBV7-6 and TRBJ2-2, is GAGVSQSPRYKVTKRGQDVALRCDPISGHVSLYWYRQALGQGPEFLTYFNYEAQQDKSGLPNDRFSAERPEGSISTLTIQRTEQRDSAMYRCASSLWERGGPGELFFGEGSRLTVL.

The chain recombines TRBV19 with TRBJ1-1; tentatively, D is TRBD1 (5 bases). Deletions cut 6 bases from V and 3 bases from J, with 11 bases between. The CDR3 is 13 residues long. Germline assignment: CDR1 LNHDA and CDR2 SQIVND (reference sequence). The CDR3 bases are TGTGCCAGTAGCTCTAAAGGGGACACTGAAGCTTTCTTT. It specifies CASSSKGDTEAFF.

V and J are TRBV25-1 and TRBJ1-4; 7 positions match TRBD1. The CDR3 is 14 residues long. Germline CDR1 MGHDK, CDR2 SYGVNS. With 7 bases clipped from V and 4 bases from J, the junction kept 6 bases outside the gene matches. CDR3 loop: CASTTGQYNEKLFF. As DNA, the CDR3 is TGTGCCAGCACGACGGGACAGTATAATGAAAAACTGTTTTTT.

The V call is TRBV11-2, the J call TRBJ2-5, with D perhaps TRBD2 (6 bases). The CDR3 spans 16 residues. The V gene's germline CDR1 is SGHAT and CDR2 FQNNGV. The V end was cut by 4 bases, the J end by 4 bases, with 19 bases between. DNA for the CDR3: TGTGCCAGCAGCTCGCCCCGTGGACTAAGGGGAGAGACCCAGTACTTC. Translating it yields CASSSPRGLRGETQYF.

This clone came up a few times. V is TRBV30 and J is TRBJ1-4; no reliable D call. This CDR3 region has 11 residues. V lost 3 bases and J 8 bases, leaving 7 bases between the germline ends. Germline-derived CDR1 and CDR2 are GTSNPN and SVGIG (reference sequence). DNA for the CDR3: TGTGCCTGGAGGGGCTTCGAAAAACTGTTTTTT. Protein product: CAWRGFEKLFF.

There are a few counts of this clone. The rearrangement links TRBV9 to TRBJ2-1, with 9 nucleotides matching TRBD2. The V gene's germline CDR1 is SGDLS and CDR2 YYNGEE. The CDR3 has 15 residues. J lost 2 bases, V lost 6 bases, and 6 bases had no gene match. This CDR3 reads CASTPAGGTYNEQFF. CDR3 in DNA: TGTGCCAGCACACCGGCGGGGGGGACCTACAATGAGCAGTTCTTC.

The chain links TRBV10-3 to TRBJ2-1; D possibly corresponds to TRBD1 (6 bases). Germline CDR1 is ENHRY and CDR2 is SYGVKD. Trimming removed 7 bases from V and 10 bases from J, with 23 bases in between. This CDR3 region has 15 residues. CDR3 coding DNA: TGTGCCATCAAGGGACAAGGAACCGAACCCGGAGAGCAGTTCTTC. This codes for CAIKGQGTEPGEQFF.

This rearrangement joins TRBV6-5 to TRBJ1-2; D not certain. The CDR3 consists of 15 residues. Germline CDR1 MNHEY, CDR2 SVGAGI. V was clipped by 5 bases and J by 1 base, with 14 bases between them. CDR3: CASSVLPRDNYGYTF. The CDR3 coding sequence is TGTGCCAGCAGTGTCCTTCCTCGCGATAACTATGGCTACACCTTC.

The chain recombines TRBV27 with TRBJ1-1; D remains ambiguous. The CDR3 covers 12 residues. With 6 bases removed from V and 5 bases from J, the gap between germline ends came to 10 bases. The germline V gene has CDR1 MNHEY and CDR2 SMNVEV (reference sequence). CDR3 nucleotide sequence: TGTGCCAGCAGGGCGGGGTGGACTGAAGCTTTCTTT. Protein: CASRAGWTEAFF.

The CDR3 region is CARDRGNTEAFF. CDR3 nucleotide sequence: TGTGCCAGGGACAGGGGCAACACTGAAGCTTTCTTT. This chain uses TRBV6-4 with TRBJ1-1, with TRBD1 matching over 9 bases. This CDR3 spans 12 amino acids. Per germline, CDR1 MRHNA and CDR2 SNTAGT. After removal of 9 bases from V and 2 bases from J, the junction contained 1 base not matched to a gene.

CDR3 nucleotides: TGTGCCAGCAGCTCTACCACAGGGGCTGAAGCTTTCTTT. It translates to CASSSTTGAEAFF. The chain uses TRBV5-6 and TRBJ1-1, with TRBD1 identical over 7 bases. CDR1 and CDR2 from the germline V gene are SGHDT and YYEEEE. J gave up 6 bases and V 3 bases, and 5 bases lay outside the gene matches. This CDR3 has 13 amino acids.

This chain joins TRBV5-6 and TRBJ2-5, with 7 bases lining up with TRBD2. Trimming at V came to 1 base and at J to 2 bases, leaving 8 bases not matched to a gene. Germline CDR1 and CDR2: SGHDT and YYEEEE. The CDR3 is made up of 16 amino acids. CDR3 amino acids: CASSLSGRGWQETQYF. The CDR3 DNA reads TGTGCCAGCAGCTTGAGTGGGCGGGGGTGGCAAGAGACCCAGTACTTC.

The V call is TRBV19, the J call TRBJ1-2, with 10 bases lining up with TRBD1. Germline V lookup: CDR1 LNHDA, CDR2 SQIVND (reference sequence). V shed 3 bases, J shed 5 bases, and the junction held 6 bases outside the gene matches. The CDR3 consists of 15 residues. CDR3 sequence: CASSINRGQGYGYTF. The CDR3 region has the DNA TGTGCCAGTAGTATTAATCGGGGACAGGGGTATGGCTACACCTTC.

The CDR3 spells CASSENGESYEQYF. The CDR3 DNA follows: TGTGCCAGCAGTGAAAACGGGGAGTCCTACGAGCAGTACTTC. The rearrangement uses TRBV6-1 and TRBJ2-7; a possible D gene is TRBD2 (5 bases). Trimming took off 2 bases at V and 1 base at J, with 9 bases between the two ends. CDR1 and CDR2 from the germline V gene are MNHNS and SASEGT. This CDR3 has 14 amino acids.

This chain uses TRBV2 with TRBJ1-1; a weak D match, TRBD1 (5 bases). The CDR3 covers 13 residues. The V end was cut by 5 bases, the J end by 4 bases, with 11 bases between. The germline V gene encodes CDR1 SNHLY and CDR2 FYNNEI. The CDR3: CASSPQGFTEAFF. CDR3 bases: TGTGCCAGCAGTCCCCAGGGTTTCACTGAAGCTTTCTTT.

This clone was seen only a few times. The V gene is TRBV9, the J gene TRBJ2-7, with unresolved D. This CDR3 is built from 11 residues. Germline lookup yields CDR1 SGDLS and CDR2 YYNGEE. The V and J ends lost 4 bases and 6 bases respectively, with 8 bases between them. CDR3 DNA: TGTGCCAGCAGCTCCCACACCGAGCAGTACTTC. Residues: CASSSHTEQYF.

In this sample, this clone turned up once. The gene calls are TRBV12-5 and TRBJ1-2, with 11 positions matching TRBD1. Germline lookup yields CDR1 LGHNT and CDR2 FRNRAP. The trim removed 5 bases at V and 8 bases at J, leaving 4 bases unmatched. The CDR3 totals 13 residues. The CDR3 is CASGRTGGLGYTF. Here the CDR3 DNA reads TGTGCTAGTGGTCGGACAGGGGGCTTGGGCTACACCTTC.